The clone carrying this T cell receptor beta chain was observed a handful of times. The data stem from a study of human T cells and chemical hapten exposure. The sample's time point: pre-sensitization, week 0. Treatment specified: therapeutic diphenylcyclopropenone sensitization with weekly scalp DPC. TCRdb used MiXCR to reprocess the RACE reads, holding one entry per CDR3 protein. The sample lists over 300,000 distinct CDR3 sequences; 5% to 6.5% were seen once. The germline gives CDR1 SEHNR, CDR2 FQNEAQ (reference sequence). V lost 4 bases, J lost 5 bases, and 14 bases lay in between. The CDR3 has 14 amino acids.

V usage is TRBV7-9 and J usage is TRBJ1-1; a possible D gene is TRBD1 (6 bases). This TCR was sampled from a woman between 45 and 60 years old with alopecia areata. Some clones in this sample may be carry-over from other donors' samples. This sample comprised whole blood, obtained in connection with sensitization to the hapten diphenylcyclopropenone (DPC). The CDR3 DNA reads TGTGCCAGCAGCTATGGGGACACTCGGACTGAAGCTTTCTTT. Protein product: CASSYGDTRTEAFF.